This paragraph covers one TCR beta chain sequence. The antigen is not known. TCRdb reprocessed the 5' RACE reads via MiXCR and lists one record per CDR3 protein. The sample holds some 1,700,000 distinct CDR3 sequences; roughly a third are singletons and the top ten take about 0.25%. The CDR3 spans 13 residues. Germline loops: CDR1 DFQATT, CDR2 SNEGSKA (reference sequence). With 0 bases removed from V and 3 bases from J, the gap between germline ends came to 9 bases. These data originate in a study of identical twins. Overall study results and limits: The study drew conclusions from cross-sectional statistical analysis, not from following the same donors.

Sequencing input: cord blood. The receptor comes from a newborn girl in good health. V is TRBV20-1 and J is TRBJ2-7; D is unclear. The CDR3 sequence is CSAREALLYEQYF. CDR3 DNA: TGCAGTGCTAGAGAGGCCTTGCTCTACGAGCAGTACTTC.